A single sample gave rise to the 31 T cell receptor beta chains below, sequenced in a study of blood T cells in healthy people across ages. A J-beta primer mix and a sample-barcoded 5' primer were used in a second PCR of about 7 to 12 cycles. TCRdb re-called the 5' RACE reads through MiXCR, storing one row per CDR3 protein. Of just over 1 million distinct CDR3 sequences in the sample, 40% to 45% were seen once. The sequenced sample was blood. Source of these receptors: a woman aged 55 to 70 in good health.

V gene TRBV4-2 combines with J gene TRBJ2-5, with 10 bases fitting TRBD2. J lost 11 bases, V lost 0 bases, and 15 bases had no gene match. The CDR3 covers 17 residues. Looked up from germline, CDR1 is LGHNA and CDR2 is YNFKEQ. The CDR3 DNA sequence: TGTGCCAGCAGCCAAGAGGCTAGCGGGAGCCTTAAGGGTGAGCAGTACTTC. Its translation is CASSQEASGSLKGEQYF.

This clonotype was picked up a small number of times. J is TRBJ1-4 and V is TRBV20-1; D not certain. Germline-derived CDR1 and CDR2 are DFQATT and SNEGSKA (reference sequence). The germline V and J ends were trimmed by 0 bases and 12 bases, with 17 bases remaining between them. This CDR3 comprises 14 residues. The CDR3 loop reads CSARDLASYGELFF. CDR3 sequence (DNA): TGCAGTGCTAGAGATCTCGCATCCTACGGAGAACTGTTTTTT.

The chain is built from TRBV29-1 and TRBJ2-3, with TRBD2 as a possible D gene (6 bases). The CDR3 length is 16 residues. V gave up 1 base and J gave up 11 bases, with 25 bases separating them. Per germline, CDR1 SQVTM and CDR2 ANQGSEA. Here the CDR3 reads CSVEASGLHVPYGQYF. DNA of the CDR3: TGCAGCGTTGAAGCCTCGGGACTCCATGTCCCCTATGGGCAGTATTTT.

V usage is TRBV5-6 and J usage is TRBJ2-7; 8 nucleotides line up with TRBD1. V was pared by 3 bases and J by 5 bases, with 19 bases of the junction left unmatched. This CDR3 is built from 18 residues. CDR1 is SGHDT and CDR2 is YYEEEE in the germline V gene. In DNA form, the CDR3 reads TGTGCCAGCAGCTACTCGGCCAGGGGGCGGCTAGCGACAAACGAGCAGTACTTC. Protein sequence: CASSYSARGRLATNEQYF.

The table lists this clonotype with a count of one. The CDR3 region has the DNA TGTGCCAGCAGTTTAAGTTTCCGGCCCCAGCATTTT. Its protein product is CASSLSFRPQHF. The chain employs TRBV28 and TRBJ1-5; D gene unclear. CDR3 size: 12 residues. Looked up from germline, CDR1 is MDHEN and CDR2 is SYDVKM. V was cut by 2 bases and J by 9 bases, with 8 bases left in between.

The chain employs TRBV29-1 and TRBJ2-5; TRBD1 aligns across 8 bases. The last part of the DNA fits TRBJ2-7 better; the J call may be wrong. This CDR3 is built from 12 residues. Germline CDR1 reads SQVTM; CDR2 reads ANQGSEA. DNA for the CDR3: TGCAGCGTGAGGACAGGGTTCTACGAGCAGTACTTC. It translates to CSVRTGFYEQYF.

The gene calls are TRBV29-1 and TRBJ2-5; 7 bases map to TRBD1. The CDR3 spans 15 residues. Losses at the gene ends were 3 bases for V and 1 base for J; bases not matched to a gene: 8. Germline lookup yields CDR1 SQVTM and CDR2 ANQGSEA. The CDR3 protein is CSVEVTGSLQETQYF. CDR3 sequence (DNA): TGCAGCGTTGAGGTGACAGGGAGCCTCCAAGAGACCCAGTACTTC.

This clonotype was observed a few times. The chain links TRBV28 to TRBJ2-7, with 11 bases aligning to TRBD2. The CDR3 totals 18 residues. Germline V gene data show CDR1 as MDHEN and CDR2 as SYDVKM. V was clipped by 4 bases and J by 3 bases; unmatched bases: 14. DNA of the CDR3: TGTGCCAGCAGTTCGAGTAGCGGGAGGGAGGTCCCCCTCTACGAGCAGTACTTC. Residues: CASSSSSGREVPLYEQYF.

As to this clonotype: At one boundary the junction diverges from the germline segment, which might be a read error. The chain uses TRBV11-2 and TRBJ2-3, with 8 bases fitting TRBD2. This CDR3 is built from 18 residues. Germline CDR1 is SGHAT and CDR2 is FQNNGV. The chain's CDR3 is CARRSQGTRTSLTDTQYF. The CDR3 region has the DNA TGTGCCCGCAGATCCCAGGGTACAAGGACTAGCCTCACAGATACGCAGTATTTT.

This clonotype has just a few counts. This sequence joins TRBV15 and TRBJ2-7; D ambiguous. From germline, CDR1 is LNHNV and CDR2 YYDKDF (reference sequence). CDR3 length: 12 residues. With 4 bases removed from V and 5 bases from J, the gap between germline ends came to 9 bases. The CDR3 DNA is TGTGCCACCAGCACCGCTACGAACGAGCAGTACTTC. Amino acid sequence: CATSTATNEQYF.

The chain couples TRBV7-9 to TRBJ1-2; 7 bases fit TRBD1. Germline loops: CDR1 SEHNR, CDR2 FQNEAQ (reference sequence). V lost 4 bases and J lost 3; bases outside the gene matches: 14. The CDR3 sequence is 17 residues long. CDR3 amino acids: CASSSLDRVLRDYGYTF. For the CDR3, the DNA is TGTGCCAGCAGCTCGCTTGACAGGGTGCTGAGAGACTATGGCTACACCTTC.

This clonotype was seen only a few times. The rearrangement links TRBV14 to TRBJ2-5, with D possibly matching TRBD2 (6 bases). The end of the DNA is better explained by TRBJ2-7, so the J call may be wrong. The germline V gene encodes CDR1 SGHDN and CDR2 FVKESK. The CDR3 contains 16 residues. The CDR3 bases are TGTGCCAGCAGCCAAGTTGGGGGGACTGGTCCCTACGAGCAGTACTTC. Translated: CASSQVGGTGPYEQYF.

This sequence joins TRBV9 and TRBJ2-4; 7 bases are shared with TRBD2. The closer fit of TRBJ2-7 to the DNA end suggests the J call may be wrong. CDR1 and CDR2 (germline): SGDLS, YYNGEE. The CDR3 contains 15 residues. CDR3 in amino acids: CASSVAGGRGHEQYF. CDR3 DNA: TGTGCCAGCAGCGTGGCAGGCGGGAGAGGCCACGAGCAGTACTTC.

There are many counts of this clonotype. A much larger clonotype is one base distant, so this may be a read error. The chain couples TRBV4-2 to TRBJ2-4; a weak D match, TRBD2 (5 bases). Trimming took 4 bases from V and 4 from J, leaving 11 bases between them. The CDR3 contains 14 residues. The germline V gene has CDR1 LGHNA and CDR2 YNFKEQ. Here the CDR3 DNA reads TGTGCCAGCAGCCCCGGTGGCGGGAAAAACATTCAGTACTTC. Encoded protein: CASSPGGGKNIQYF.

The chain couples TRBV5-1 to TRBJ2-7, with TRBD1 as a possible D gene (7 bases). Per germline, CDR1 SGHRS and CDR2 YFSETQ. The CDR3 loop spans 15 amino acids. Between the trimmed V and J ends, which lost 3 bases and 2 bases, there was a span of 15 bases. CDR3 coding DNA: TGCGCCAGCAGCTGGAGTGCGGGACAGACCTACGAGCAGTACTTC. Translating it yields CASSWSAGQTYEQYF.

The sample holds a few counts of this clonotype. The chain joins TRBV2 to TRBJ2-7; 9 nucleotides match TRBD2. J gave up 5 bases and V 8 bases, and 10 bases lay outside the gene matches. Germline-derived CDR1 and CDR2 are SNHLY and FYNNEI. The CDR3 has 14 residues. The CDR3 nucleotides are TGTGCCAGCCTCCGACTAGCGGTGAACCACGAGCAGTACTTC. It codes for CASLRLAVNHEQYF.

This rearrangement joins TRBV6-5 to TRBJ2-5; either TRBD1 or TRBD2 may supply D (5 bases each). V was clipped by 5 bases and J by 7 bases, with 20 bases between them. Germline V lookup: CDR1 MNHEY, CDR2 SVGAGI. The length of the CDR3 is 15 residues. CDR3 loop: CASSEGRVGFGTQYF. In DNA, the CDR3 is TGTGCCAGCAGTGAGGGGCGCGTAGGTTTTGGGACCCAGTACTTC.

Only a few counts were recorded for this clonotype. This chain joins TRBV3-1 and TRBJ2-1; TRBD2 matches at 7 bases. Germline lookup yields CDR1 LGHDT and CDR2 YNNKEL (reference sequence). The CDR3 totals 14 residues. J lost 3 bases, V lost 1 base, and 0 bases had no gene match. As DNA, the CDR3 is TGTGCCAGCAGCCAAGCTAGCGGCTACAATGAGCAGTTCTTC. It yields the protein CASSQASGYNEQFF.

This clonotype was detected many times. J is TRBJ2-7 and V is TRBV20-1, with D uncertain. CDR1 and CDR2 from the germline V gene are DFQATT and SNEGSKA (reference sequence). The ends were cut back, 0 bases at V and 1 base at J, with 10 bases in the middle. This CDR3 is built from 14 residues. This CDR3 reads CSARDLIGSYEQYF. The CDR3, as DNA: TGCAGTGCTAGAGATCTTATTGGGTCCTACGAGCAGTACTTC.

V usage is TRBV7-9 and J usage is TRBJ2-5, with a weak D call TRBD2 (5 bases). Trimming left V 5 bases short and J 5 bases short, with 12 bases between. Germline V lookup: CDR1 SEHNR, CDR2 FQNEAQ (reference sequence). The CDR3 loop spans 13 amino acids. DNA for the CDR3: TGTGCCAGCAGCCCCAACGGGGTGGAGACCCAGTACTTC. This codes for CASSPNGVETQYF.

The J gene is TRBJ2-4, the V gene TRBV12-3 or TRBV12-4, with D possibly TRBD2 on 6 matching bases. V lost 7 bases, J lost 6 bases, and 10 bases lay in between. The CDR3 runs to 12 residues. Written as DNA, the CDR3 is TGTGCCAGCACTCTGGGGGGAAACATTCAGTACTTC. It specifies CASTLGGNIQYF.

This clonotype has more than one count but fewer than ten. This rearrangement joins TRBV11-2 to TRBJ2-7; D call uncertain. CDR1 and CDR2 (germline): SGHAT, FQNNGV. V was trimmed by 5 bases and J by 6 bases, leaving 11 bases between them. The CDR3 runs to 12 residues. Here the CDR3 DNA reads TGTGCCAGCAGCCGTAGGAGTTCCGAGCAGTACTTC. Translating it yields CASSRRSSEQYF.

CDR3 nucleotide sequence: TGCAGCGTTGCGACTAGCAGTGGGACCTACGAGCAGTACTTC. The encoded protein is CSVATSSGTYEQYF. The chain has TRBV29-1 and TRBJ2-5, with TRBD2 identical over 7 bases. The DNA end is more similar to TRBJ2-7, so the J call may be wrong. This CDR3 is 14 amino acids long. Per the germline V gene, CDR1 is SQVTM and CDR2 is ANQGSEA.

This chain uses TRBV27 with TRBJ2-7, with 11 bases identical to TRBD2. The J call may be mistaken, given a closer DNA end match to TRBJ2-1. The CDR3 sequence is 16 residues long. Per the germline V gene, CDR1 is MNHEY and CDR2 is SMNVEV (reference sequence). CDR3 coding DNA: TGTGCCAGCAGTTTCTTACTAGCGGGAGTGGGAAATGAGCAGTTCTTC. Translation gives CASSFLLAGVGNEQFF.

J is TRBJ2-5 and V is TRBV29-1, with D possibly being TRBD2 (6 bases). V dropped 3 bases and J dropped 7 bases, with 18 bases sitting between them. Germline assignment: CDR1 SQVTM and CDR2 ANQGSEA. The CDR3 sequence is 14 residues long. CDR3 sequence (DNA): TGCAGCGTTGATAGCCCGGGAGAAATTGGGACCCAGTACTTC. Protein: CSVDSPGEIGTQYF.

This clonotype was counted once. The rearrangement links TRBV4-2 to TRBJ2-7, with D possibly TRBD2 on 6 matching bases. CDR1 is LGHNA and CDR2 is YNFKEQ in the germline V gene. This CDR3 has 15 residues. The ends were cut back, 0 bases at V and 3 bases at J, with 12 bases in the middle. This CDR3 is CASSQDGTALYEQYF. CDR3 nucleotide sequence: TGTGCCAGCAGCCAAGACGGGACTGCCCTCTACGAGCAGTACTTC.

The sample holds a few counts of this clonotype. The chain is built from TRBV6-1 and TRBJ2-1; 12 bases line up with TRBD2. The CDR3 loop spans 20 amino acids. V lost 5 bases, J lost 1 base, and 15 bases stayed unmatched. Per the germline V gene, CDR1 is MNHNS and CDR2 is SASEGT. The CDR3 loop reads CASSPHPRTSGKMSYNEQFF. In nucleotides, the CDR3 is TGTGCCAGCAGTCCCCACCCCCGGACTAGCGGGAAGATGTCCTACAATGAGCAGTTCTTC.

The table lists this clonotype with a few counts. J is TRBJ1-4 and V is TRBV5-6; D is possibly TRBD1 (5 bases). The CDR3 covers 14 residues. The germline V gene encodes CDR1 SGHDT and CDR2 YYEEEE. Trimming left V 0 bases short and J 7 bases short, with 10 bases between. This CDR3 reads CASSLDRMGEKLFF. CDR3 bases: TGTGCCAGCAGCTTGGACAGGATGGGTGAAAAACTGTTTTTT.

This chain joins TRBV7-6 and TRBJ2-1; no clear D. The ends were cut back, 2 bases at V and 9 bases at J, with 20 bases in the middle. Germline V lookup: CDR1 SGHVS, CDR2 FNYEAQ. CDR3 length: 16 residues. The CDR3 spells CASSLNGVGSMVEQFF. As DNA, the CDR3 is TGTGCCAGCAGCTTAAACGGAGTGGGTAGCATGGTTGAGCAGTTCTTC.

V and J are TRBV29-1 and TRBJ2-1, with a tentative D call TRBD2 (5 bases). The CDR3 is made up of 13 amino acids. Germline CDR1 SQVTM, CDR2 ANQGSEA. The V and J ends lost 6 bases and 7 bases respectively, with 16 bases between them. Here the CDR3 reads CSVRKIARNEQFF. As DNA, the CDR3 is TGCAGCGTAAGGAAAATAGCGCGAAATGAGCAGTTCTTC.

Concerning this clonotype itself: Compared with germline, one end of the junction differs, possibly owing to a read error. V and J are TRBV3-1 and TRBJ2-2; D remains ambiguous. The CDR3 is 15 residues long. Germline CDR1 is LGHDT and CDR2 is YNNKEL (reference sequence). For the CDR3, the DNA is TGTGCCAGTAGCCAAATCCTCTCCGTTCTCGGGGAGCTGTTTTTT. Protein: CASSQILSVLGELFF.